This entry is about one TCR beta chain. The antigen is not known. These data are taken from a study of cytomegalovirus exposure and HLA in healthy donors. Points from the study as a whole: Most TCR beta V segments were productive about 87% or about 30% of the time in an earlier analysis.

Primers for the PCR totalled 60 Vbeta and 13 Jbeta. The data were produced by immunoSEQ multiplex PCR, yet TCRdb's version contains in-frame clones alone and is incomplete. The sample has around 230,000 clones, more than 70% seen once. Per the germline V gene, CDR1 is SEHNR and CDR2 is FQNEAQ (reference sequence). The CDR3 spans 16 residues. Trimming took off 4 bases at V and 0 bases at J, with 16 bases between the two ends. This rearrangement joins TRBV7-9 to TRBJ2-7; D gene unclear. The sample was PBMCs. This TCR came from a boy aged 5-17 years in good health and CMV-seronegative. CDR3 DNA sequence: TGTGCCAGCAGCTCCGAACAGTTTTATCTCTCCTACGAGCAGTACTTC. It is translated as CASSSEQFYLSYEQYF.